The 10 T cell receptor beta chains listed next were all sequenced from one sample in a study of shared clonotypes between healthy human individuals. Naive CD8 populations comprised CD45RO-negative cells positively selected for CCR7, excluding terminally differentiated effector memory CD45RA+ cells. The repertoire was sequenced with immunoSEQ multiplex PCR; TCRdb's copy has only in-frame clones and lacks some. Here the sample spans about 2.1 million clones, 93% being singletons. Material: naive CD8+ T cells from PBMCs. The receptors stem from a man between 18 and 35 years old in good health. Some clones in this sample may be carry-over from other donors' samples.

J is TRBJ1-2 and V is TRBV28; no clear D gene. The length of the CDR3 is 15 residues. The ends were cut back, 5 bases at V and 3 bases at J, with 16 bases in the middle. In germline, CDR1 is MDHEN, CDR2 SYDVKM. The CDR3: CASSPSGRSDYGYTF. CDR3 bases: TGTGCCAGCAGTCCCTCCGGACGGTCTGACTATGGCTACACCTTC.

V usage is TRBV23-1 and J usage is TRBJ2-7, with 9 bases lining up with TRBD1. TRBV23-1 is an ORF for which the function is uncertain. The CDR3 is made up of 21 amino acids. The V gene end was trimmed by 4 bases and the J gene end by 5 bases; junction bases not matched to a gene: 27. The CDR3 sequence: CASSPPPGTGSLPGGKNEQYF. For the CDR3, the DNA is TGCGCCAGCAGTCCCCCTCCCGGGACAGGGTCGCTGCCGGGAGGTAAGAACGAGCAGTACTTC.

The V call is TRBV5-6, the J call TRBJ2-1; 9 positions agree with TRBD1. V shed 5 bases and J 10 bases; nucleotides not matched to a gene: 7. Germline CDR1 is SGHDT and CDR2 is YYEEEE. The CDR3 is 13 residues long. The CDR3 loop reads CASRPTGGGEQFF. The CDR3 coding sequence is TGTGCCAGCAGACCCACAGGGGGCGGCGAGCAGTTCTTC.

This chain uses TRBV27 with TRBJ2-5, with D uncertain. Looked up from germline, CDR1 is MNHEY and CDR2 is SMNVEV (reference sequence). The V end lost 3 bases, the J end lost 5 bases, and 13 bases lay between the germline ends. The CDR3 covers 14 residues. Here the CDR3 reads CASSLRWVGETQYF. As DNA, the CDR3 is TGTGCCAGCAGTTTGAGGTGGGTCGGGGAGACCCAGTACTTC.

V gene TRBV9 combines with J gene TRBJ2-7; TRBD2 is a possible D gene (5 bases). From germline, CDR1 is SGDLS and CDR2 YYNGEE. Trimming shortened V by 4 bases and J by 3 bases, and 17 bases separated the two germline ends. The CDR3 sequence is 15 residues long. The CDR3 loop is CASSPTGLGIYEQYF. The CDR3 coding sequence is TGTGCCAGCAGCCCTACCGGACTGGGGATCTACGAGCAGTACTTC.

The V and J genes are TRBV28 and TRBJ1-1; the D gene is possibly TRBD1 (6 bases). V was cut by 5 bases and J by 0 bases, with 16 bases left in between. The CDR3 is 16 residues long. Germline V gene data show CDR1 as MDHEN and CDR2 as SYDVKM. As DNA, the CDR3 is TGTGCCAGCAGTACCTATCTGGACAGCTTGAACACTGAAGCTTTCTTT. Encoded protein: CASSTYLDSLNTEAFF.

As for this clone: In the same sample, other DNA sequences code for this CDR3. The chain recombines TRBV14 with TRBJ1-2; maybe TRBD1 (6 bases). The V and J ends lost 3 bases and 3 bases respectively, with 8 bases between them. Germline loops: CDR1 SGHDN, CDR2 FVKESK. This CDR3 is built from 13 residues. The CDR3 protein is CASSQGAYYGYTF. The CDR3 DNA is TGTGCCAGCAGCCAGGGGGCCTACTATGGCTACACCTTC.

A single count supports this clone. CDR3 sequence: CAWSELAGNLNEQFF. CDR3 nucleotides: TGTGCCTGGAGTGAGCTAGCGGGAAATTTGAATGAGCAGTTCTTC. This rearrangement joins TRBV30 to TRBJ2-1; 9 nucleotides match TRBD2. The length of the CDR3 is 15 residues. CDR1 and CDR2 (germline): GTSNPN, SVGIG (reference sequence). V lost 1 base and J lost 7; bases outside the gene matches: 8.

This clone was counted once. Distinct nucleotide sequences in the sample also encode this CDR3. J is TRBJ2-1 and V is TRBV27; the D is unclear. The CDR3 totals 14 residues. The V end lost 6 bases, the J end lost 0 bases, and 9 bases lay between the germline ends. Germline-derived CDR1 and CDR2 are MNHEY and SMNVEV (reference sequence). The CDR3 sequence is CASSSRSSYNEQFF. The CDR3 DNA reads as TGTGCCAGCAGCTCAAGGAGCTCCTACAATGAGCAGTTCTTC.

This chain uses TRBV7-9 with TRBJ1-5; D is possibly TRBD1 (5 bases). V lost 4 bases, J lost 4 bases, and 14 bases lay in between. This CDR3 is built from 15 residues. Germline CDR1 SEHNR, CDR2 FQNEAQ (reference sequence). The CDR3 here is CASSSEDKGNQPQHF. In DNA form, the CDR3 reads TGTGCCAGCAGCTCCGAAGACAAGGGGAATCAGCCCCAGCATTTT.